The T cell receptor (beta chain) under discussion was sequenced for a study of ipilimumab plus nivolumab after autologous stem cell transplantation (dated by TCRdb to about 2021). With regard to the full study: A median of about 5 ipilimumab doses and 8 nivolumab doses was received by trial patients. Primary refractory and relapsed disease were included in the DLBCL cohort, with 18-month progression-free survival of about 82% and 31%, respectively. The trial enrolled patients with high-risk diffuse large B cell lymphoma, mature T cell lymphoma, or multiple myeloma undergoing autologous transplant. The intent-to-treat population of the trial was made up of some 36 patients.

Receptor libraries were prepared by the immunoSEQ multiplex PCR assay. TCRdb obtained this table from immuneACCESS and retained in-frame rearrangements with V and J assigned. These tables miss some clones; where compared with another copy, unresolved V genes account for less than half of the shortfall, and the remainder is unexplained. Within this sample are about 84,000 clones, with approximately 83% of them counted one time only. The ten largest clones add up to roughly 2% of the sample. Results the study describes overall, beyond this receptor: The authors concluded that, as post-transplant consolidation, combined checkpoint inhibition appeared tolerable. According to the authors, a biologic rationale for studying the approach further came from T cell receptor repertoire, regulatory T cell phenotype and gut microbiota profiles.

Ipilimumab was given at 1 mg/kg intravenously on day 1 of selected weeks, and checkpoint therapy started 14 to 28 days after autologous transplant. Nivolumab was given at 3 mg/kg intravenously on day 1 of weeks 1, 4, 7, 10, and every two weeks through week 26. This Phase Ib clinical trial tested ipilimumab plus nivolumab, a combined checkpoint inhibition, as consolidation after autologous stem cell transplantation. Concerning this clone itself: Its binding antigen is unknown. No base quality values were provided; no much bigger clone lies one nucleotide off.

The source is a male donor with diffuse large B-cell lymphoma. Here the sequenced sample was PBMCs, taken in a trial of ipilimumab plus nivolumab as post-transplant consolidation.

The DNA reads TGCGCCAGCAGCGTGACAATCCTCTCCTACGAGCAGTACTTC. Its protein product is CASSVTILSYEQYF. This receptor chain uses TRBV5-1 and TRBJ2-7; the D gene assignment is ambiguous. Sequences SGHRS (CDR1) and YFSETQ (CDR2) are obtained from the germline V gene. Counted from cysteine to phenylalanine, this CDR3 has 14 amino acids. The CDR3 DNA has 42 bases and is translated from base 1. V sheds 4 bases and J sheds 0 bases, leaving 11 bases between their ends.